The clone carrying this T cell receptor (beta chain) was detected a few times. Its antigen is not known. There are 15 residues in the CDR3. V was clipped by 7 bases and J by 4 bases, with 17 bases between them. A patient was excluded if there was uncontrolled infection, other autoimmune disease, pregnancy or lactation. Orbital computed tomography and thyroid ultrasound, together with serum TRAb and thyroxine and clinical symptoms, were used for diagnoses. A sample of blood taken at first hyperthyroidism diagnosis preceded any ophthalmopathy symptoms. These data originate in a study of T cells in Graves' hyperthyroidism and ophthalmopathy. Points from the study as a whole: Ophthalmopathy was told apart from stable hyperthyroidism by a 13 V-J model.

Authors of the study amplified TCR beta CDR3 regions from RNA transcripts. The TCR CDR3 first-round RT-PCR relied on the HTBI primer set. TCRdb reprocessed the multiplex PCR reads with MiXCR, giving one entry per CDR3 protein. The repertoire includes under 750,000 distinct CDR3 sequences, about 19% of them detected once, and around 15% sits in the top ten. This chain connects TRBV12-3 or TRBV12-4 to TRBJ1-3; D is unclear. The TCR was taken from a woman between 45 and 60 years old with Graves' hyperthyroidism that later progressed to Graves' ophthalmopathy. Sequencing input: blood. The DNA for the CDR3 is TGTGCCAGCATCAAGATTGAGGGCCTGGGAAACACCATATATTTT. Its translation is CASIKIEGLGNTIYF.